The rows below give T cell receptor beta chains drawn from one sample of a study of a mutant IDH1 vaccine in newly diagnosed glioma. No antigens are known for them. The data were produced by immunoSEQ multiplex PCR, yet TCRdb's version contains in-frame clones alone and is incomplete. The repertoire holds about 54,000 clones, with approximately 80% as singletons. The source material was PBMCs, sampled from a glioma patient whose treatment included an IDH1 peptide vaccine. The receptors stem from a woman aged 18-29 years with glioma. Each CDR3 is given with its conserved first and last residue.

j_gene,v_gene,CDR3aa
TRBJ2-2,TRBV10-3,CAISDHLGGFNTGELFF
TRBJ2-7,TRBV11-2,CASSPRLVYEQYF
TRBJ2-3,TRBV5-6,CASSHGRRDTDTQYF
TRBJ2-5,TRBV1,CTSSPAPLGLAGTGETQYF
TRBJ1-3,TRBV9,CASSVDSGNTIYF
TRBJ1-1,TRBV25-1,CASREGATTEAFF
TRBJ1-1,TRBV14,CASSPLAGGSAFF
TRBJ2-7,TRBV5-4,CASSLRREGSYEQYF
TRBJ1-3,TRBV19,CASSRTVGNTIYF
TRBJ2-7,TRBV7-6,CASSLGTSGLGVYEQYF
TRBJ2-7,TRBV19,CASSSSGGIYEQYF
TRBJ1-1,TRBV6-5,CASRPQGTEAFF
TRBJ1-1,TRBV5-1,CASRGTGGPTEAFF
TRBJ1-1,TRBV6-1,CASSERVMNTEAFF
TRBJ2-5,TRBV10-3,CAISGTEETQYF
TRBJ2-3,TRBV4-1,CASSQPTGSDPSNF
TRBJ1-2,TRBV29-1,CSFRDRANYGYTF
TRBJ1-1,TRBV27,CASRRSHEAFF
TRBJ1-3,TRBV14,CASSRQGAAGNTIYF
TRBJ1-3,TRBV10-3,CAISADRSGNTIYF
TRBJ1-1,TRBV6-6,CASSYPDRDPFF
TRBJ2-3,TRBV7-3,CASSTRTSVGQYSTDTQYF
TRBJ1-2,TRBV5-4,CASRGQARLYGYTF
TRBJ1-1,TRBV27,CASSKGTPQRGAFF
TRBJ2-7,TRBV10-2,CASSEGGRPREQYF
TRBJ2-1,TRBV7-9,CASRLAGGGAYNEQFF
TRBJ2-5,TRBV2,CAKSGSGQETQYF
TRBJ2-7,TRBV19,CASSMGGYEQYF
TRBJ2-7,TRBV5-6,CASSLSGQGSYEQYF
TRBJ1-1,TRBV9,CASSVWQVGNTEAFF
TRBJ2-1,TRBV5-6,CASSLRSPELPEQFF
TRBJ2-5,TRBV9,CASSVDPSGRAQETQYF
TRBJ2-7,TRBV7-3,CASSLTGGPKYF
TRBJ2-7,TRBV14,CASSQLKGGPGEQYF
TRBJ2-1,TRBV27,CASSLGDIYNEQFF
TRBJ2-1,TRBV6-5,CASSYSRGLGNNEQFF
TRBJ1-1,TRBV5-1,CASSLAVGTGAPFSEAFF
TRBJ2-5,TRBV10-1,CASSDPGLPGDF
TRBJ2-4,TRBV27,CASSPQGLPKNIQYF
TRBJ2-2,TRBV29-1,CSVERGDTGELFF
TRBJ1-5,TRBV4-3,CASSHMASSNQPQHF
TRBJ1-4,TRBV29-1,CSASSGNEKLFF
TRBJ2-7,TRBV27,CASSLYPPWAYEQYF
TRBJ2-3,TRBV6-4,CASSISGTDTQYF
TRBJ2-6,TRBV6-1,CASSGLSGANVLTF
TRBJ2-1,TRBV4-1,CASSPRSGLSSYNEQFF
TRBJ1-2,TRBV28,CASSLSPSSRYGYTF
TRBJ2-3,TRBV7-2,CASSLAPGVSTDTQYF
TRBJ2-6,TRBV7-9,CATSTPGPGANVLTF
TRBJ2-5,TRBV27,CASSLAAGGASQETQYF
TRBJ1-1,TRBV7-9,CASSFRDRYMNTEAFF